This TCR beta chain was sequenced in a study of shared clonotypes between healthy human individuals. In this sample, this clone turned up a few times. The CDR3 is made up of 12 amino acids. Germline CDR1 and CDR2: GTSNPN and SVGIG (reference sequence). Trimming took off 4 bases at V and 4 bases at J, with 10 bases between the two ends. Participating donors were healthy, HIV-negative adults free of recent acute infections or vaccinations. The method was immunoSEQ multiplex PCR; TCRdb's version includes in-frame clones alone and lacks a portion of them. The table has 2 million to 2.5 million clones, around 90% seen once.

Sequences were obtained from naive CD4+ T cells from PBMCs. Subset: CD45RA+ positively selected. This chain links TRBV30 with TRBJ1-2, with D possibly matching TRBD1 (6 bases). The origin of this receptor is a man younger than 30 in good health. Some clones in this sample may be carry-over from other donors' samples. The CDR3 bases are TGTGCCTGGACAGGGGACTCCTATGGCTACACCTTC. Translation: CAWTGDSYGYTF.